This T cell receptor beta chain was sequenced in a study of technical replicates of blood from a handful of donors. Clones were read by immunoSEQ multiplex PCR, and TCRdb kept only the in-frame ones, dropping some. The sample shows under 85,000 clones, roughly 97% of them seen only once. The CDR3 loop spans 15 amino acids. Germline CDR1 and CDR2: SGHRS and YFSETQ. The germline V and J ends were trimmed by 1 base and 0 bases, with 7 bases remaining between them. The sequenced sample consisted of T cells isolated from PBMCs. This chain uses TRBV5-1 with TRBJ1-4; no definite D call. The sequence derives from a human donor in good health. The CDR3 spells CASSLLSPTNEKLFF. The CDR3 nucleotides are TGCGCCAGCAGCTTGTTATCTCCAACTAATGAAAAACTGTTTTTT.